These 23 T cell receptor beta chains came from one sample sequenced in a study of T-cell reconstitution after alpha-beta-depleted transplantation in children. This sample's TCRbeta library carried unique molecular identifier barcodes. One entry per CDR3 protein, called by TCRdb with MiXCR from the PCR reads. The sample lists approximately 650,000 distinct CDR3 sequences, roughly 14% occurring once. The sequencing used PBMCs, collected before TCRalphabeta/CD19-depleted stem cell transplant. The receptors were sampled from a girl aged 2 to 10 with congenital amegakaryocytic thrombocytopenia, due to receive a stem cell transplant.

The chain employs TRBV7-9 and TRBJ1-5, with D unresolved. The CDR3 contains 16 residues. V was clipped by 5 bases and J by 9 bases, with 23 bases between them. Germline values: CDR1 SEHNR, CDR2 FQNEAQ (reference sequence). The CDR3 spells CASSQSPGTSRAPQHF. CDR3 coding DNA: TGTGCCAGCAGCCAGTCTCCGGGTACATCAAGGGCGCCCCAGCATTTT.

The chain has TRBV15 and TRBJ2-3; D remains unclear. CDR1 and CDR2 (germline): LNHNV, YYDKDF (reference sequence). The CDR3 length is 14 residues. Trimming pared 4 bases from V and 1 base from J, leaving 9 bases between. This chain's CDR3 is CATSNRRGTDTQYF. Written as DNA, the CDR3 is TGTGCCACCAGCAACCGACGGGGCACAGATACGCAGTATTTT.

With regard to this clonotype: A much larger clone sits a single nucleotide away, making a read error possible. The rearrangement joins TRBV6-5 to TRBJ2-5, with D possibly called TRBD1 or TRBD2 (5 bases each). The CDR3 is made up of 16 amino acids. Germline lookup yields CDR1 MNHEY and CDR2 SVGAGI. The CDR3 region has the DNA TGTGCCAGCAGTTACGGTATCCCGGGGCTAGCAGAGATCCAGTACTTC. This sequence encodes CASSYGIPGLAEIQYF.

There are a few counts of this clonotype. This chain connects TRBV15 to TRBJ2-3, with 7 bases aligning to TRBD2. Germline lookup yields CDR1 LNHNV and CDR2 YYDKDF (reference sequence). J was trimmed by 1 base and V by 0 bases; bases with no gene match: 13. The CDR3 consists of 19 residues. CDR3 sequence: CATSRDFLSVAGGTDTQYF. In DNA, the CDR3 is TGTGCCACCAGCAGAGATTTTTTATCTGTGGCGGGAGGCACAGATACGCAGTATTTT.

This clonotype occurred many times. The chain uses TRBV20-1 and TRBJ2-3, with TRBD1 as a possible D gene (5 bases). Germline CDR1 DFQATT, CDR2 SNEGSKA (reference sequence). V lost 3 bases to trimming and J lost 3 bases, with 16 bases between them. The CDR3 spans 15 residues. In nucleotides, the CDR3 is TGCAGTGCTAGTCGCCAGGGTGTTTGGACAGATACGCAGTATTTT. Protein sequence: CSASRQGVWTDTQYF.

This clonotype was counted many times. This chain joins TRBV25-1 and TRBJ2-1; 7 positions agree with TRBD1. Unmatched junction bases numbered 9, after V lost 3 bases and J lost 4 bases. Germline values: CDR1 MGHDK, CDR2 SYGVNS. The CDR3 runs 16 residues. CDR3 bases: TGTGCCAGCAGTGATTTGGTGGGCAGGGGGTACAATGAGCAGTTCTTC. Protein: CASSDLVGRGYNEQFF.

The CDR3 DNA is TGTGCCAGCAAATCTCTGGCGCGGTCCTCTGGGGCCAACGTCCTGACTTTC. It specifies CASKSLARSSGANVLTF. This rearrangement joins TRBV16 to TRBJ2-6, with no clear D. V was trimmed by 7 bases and J by 0 bases, leaving 16 bases between them. CDR3 length equals 17 residues. Germline V CDR1 and CDR2: KGHSY, FQNENV.

The V and J genes are TRBV12-3 or TRBV12-4 and TRBJ2-1, with unresolved D. V lost 8 bases and J lost 1, with 9 bases in between. The CDR3 runs to 13 residues. The chain's CDR3 is CASLQTSYNEQFF. Written as DNA, the CDR3 is TGTGCCAGCCTCCAGACGTCCTACAATGAGCAGTTCTTC.

The chain recombines TRBV12-3 or TRBV12-4 with TRBJ2-2, with D possibly TRBD2 on 5 matching bases. Trimming took 5 bases from V and 5 from J, leaving 12 bases between them. The CDR3 is 14 residues long. The CDR3 sequence is CASSPMTITGELFF. Here the CDR3 DNA reads TGTGCCAGCAGTCCCATGACTATTACCGGGGAGCTGTTTTTT.

This chain connects TRBV5-1 to TRBJ1-6, with 11 nucleotides matching TRBD1. Germline CDR1 is SGHRS and CDR2 is YFSETQ. The V gene end was trimmed by 2 bases and the J gene end by 9 bases; junction bases not matched to a gene: 1. This CDR3 contains 14 residues. CDR3 coding DNA: TGCGCCAGCAGCTTTGGGACAGGGGGTTCACCCCTCCACTTT. Residues: CASSFGTGGSPLHF.

This clonotype was detected a few times. CDR3 nucleotides: TGTGCCAGTAGAATTCGAGGGGGAGCCAGCTCCTACGAGCAGTACTTC. Translating gives CASRIRGGASSYEQYF. The J gene is TRBJ2-7, the V gene TRBV19; D possibly corresponds to TRBD1 (6 bases). Between the trimmed V and J ends, which lost 6 bases and 0 bases, there was a span of 18 bases. This CDR3 comprises 16 residues. The germline V gene has CDR1 LNHDA and CDR2 SQIVND (reference sequence).

Note on this clonotype: A much larger clone lies a single base off, so this may be a read error. As the CDR3 is not closed by the conserved phenylalanine or tryptophan, this likely results from a read error. The chain joins TRBV12-3 or TRBV12-4 to TRBJ1-1, with a weak D call TRBD1 (6 bases). Trimming took 3 bases from V and 1 from J, leaving 9 bases between them. The CDR3 spans 14 residues. The CDR3 loop reads CASSFGGANTEAFS. CDR3 nucleotides: TGTGCCAGCAGTTTCGGGGGCGCGAACACTGAAGCTTTCTCT.

This chain joins TRBV30 and TRBJ2-1, with 7 bases that match TRBD2. Per germline, CDR1 GTSNPN and CDR2 SVGIG (reference sequence). This CDR3 is built from 12 residues. V lost 4 bases to trimming and J lost 5 bases; unmatched junction nucleotides: 2. Here the CDR3 reads CAWTSGNNEQFF. The CDR3 nucleotides read TGTGCCTGGACTAGCGGTAACAATGAGCAGTTCTTC.

This clonotype occurred many times. The J gene is TRBJ1-4, the V gene TRBV28, with 7 bases lining up with TRBD1. CDR3 length: 14 residues. CDR1 and CDR2 (germline): MDHEN, SYDVKM. V was pared by 3 bases and J by 7 bases, with 5 bases of the junction left unmatched. Here the CDR3 reads CASSLVGQREKLFF. The DNA for the CDR3 is TGTGCCAGCAGTTTGGTGGGACAGCGTGAAAAACTGTTTTTT. The complete variable domain, with remaining parts taken from reference TRBV28 and TRBJ1-4, reads DVKVTQSSRYLVKRTGEKVFLECVQDMDHENMFWYRQDPGLGLRLIYFSYDVKMKEKGDIPEGYSVSREKKERFSLILESASTNQTSMYLCASSLVGQREKLFFGSGTQLSVL.

The chain combines TRBV11-2 with TRBJ2-1, with 7 bases fitting TRBD1. Per the germline V gene, CDR1 is SGHAT and CDR2 is FQNNGV. The CDR3 contains 14 residues. Unmatched junction bases numbered 6, after V lost 6 bases and J lost 4 bases. This CDR3 is CASRRPGGYNEQFF. For the CDR3, the DNA is TGTGCCAGCAGGCGTCCAGGGGGTTACAATGAGCAGTTCTTC.

The chain recombines TRBV7-6 with TRBJ2-3; TRBD2 matches at 7 bases. Germline-derived CDR1 and CDR2 are SGHVS and FNYEAQ. Unmatched junction bases numbered 3, after V lost 3 bases and J lost 0 bases. The CDR3 has 15 residues. Here the CDR3 reads CASSFGGGSTDTQYF. CDR3 DNA: TGTGCCAGCAGCTTCGGGGGAGGGAGCACAGATACGCAGTATTTT.

This clonotype was found a few times. This sequence joins TRBV12-3 or TRBV12-4 and TRBJ2-7; tentatively, D is TRBD1 or TRBD2 (5 bases each). The V end was cut by 2 bases, the J end by 0 bases, with 11 bases between. CDR3 length equals 15 residues. The CDR3 sequence: CASSLSGTNSYEQYF. The DNA of the CDR3 is TGTGCCAGCAGTTTATCAGGGACGAACTCCTACGAGCAGTACTTC.

This clonotype was seen at least ten times. The gene calls are TRBV20-1 and TRBJ1-2, with D possibly being TRBD1 (6 bases). CDR1 DFQATT and CDR2 SNEGSKA come from the germline V gene (reference sequence). The V and J ends lost 3 bases and 5 bases respectively, with 10 bases between them. The CDR3 spans 12 residues. In DNA form, the CDR3 reads TGCAGTGCTAGGCAGGGGCAGTATGGCTACACCTTC. Translated: CSARQGQYGYTF.

The rearrangement uses TRBV5-1 and TRBJ2-1; possible D gene TRBD2, 6 bases. The CDR3 extends over 16 amino acids. Germline CDR1 and CDR2: SGHRS and YFSETQ. The V and J ends lost 5 bases and 2 bases respectively, with 17 bases between them. CDR3 sequence reads: CASSPPLRLAYNEQFF. CDR3 in DNA: TGCGCCAGCAGTCCGCCTTTGAGACTAGCCTACAATGAGCAGTTCTTC.

The V and J genes are TRBV18 and TRBJ2-5; 8 bases match TRBD1. Germline V lookup: CDR1 KGHSH, CDR2 LQKENI. There are 14 residues in the CDR3. V lost 3 bases, J lost 3 bases, and 3 bases stayed unmatched. CDR3 sequence reads: CASSPDRGEETQYF. The DNA for the CDR3 is TGTGCCAGCTCACCTGACAGGGGCGAAGAGACCCAGTACTTC.

The genes are TRBV6-1 and TRBJ2-7, with a weak D call TRBD2 (6 bases). Looked up from germline, CDR1 is MNHNS and CDR2 is SASEGT. The CDR3 extends over 14 amino acids. V was cut by 5 bases and J by 3 bases, with 14 bases left in between. The DNA for the CDR3 is TGTGCCAGCAGTCTCAGAGCGGGCCTCTACGAGCAGTACTTC. Protein product: CASSLRAGLYEQYF.

The chain couples TRBV10-2 to TRBJ1-1; 7 bases map to TRBD1. The CDR3 has 14 residues. Trimming removed 7 bases from V and 2 bases from J; junction bases left unmatched: 7. The germline V gene encodes CDR1 WSHSY and CDR2 SAAADI. CDR3 DNA: TGCGCCAGCACCCGAGACAGGGCCAACACTGAAGCTTTCTTT. It yields the protein CASTRDRANTEAFF.

This clonotype has only a few counts. The chain is built from TRBV20-1 and TRBJ2-5, with D perhaps TRBD1 or TRBD2 (6 bases each). Per germline, CDR1 DFQATT and CDR2 SNEGSKA (reference sequence). Trimming left V 0 bases short and J 5 bases short, with 16 bases between. This CDR3 has 15 amino acids. The CDR3 reads CSARDIQGGWETQYF. The CDR3 DNA reads TGCAGTGCTAGAGATATTCAAGGGGGGTGGGAGACCCAGTACTTC.